This TCR beta chain emerged from a study of T cells in pancreatic ductal adenocarcinoma. The selected patients with pancreatic ductal adenocarcinoma had surgery but no neoadjuvant therapy. The study's findings and limits: Blood clonality (roughly 0.07) did not differ significantly from tumor (roughly 0.11). Compared with tumor, blood showed more total productive templates and around 8-fold more clonotypes. Tumors hold more CD45RO+ effector T cells, which may bias toward lower diversity.

Libraries were prepared by immunoSEQ multiplex PCR; TCRdb keeps only in-frame clonotypes and omits some of them. The sample holds 97,000 or so clones; 90% to 95% are singletons and the top ten take less than 4%. The CDR3 is made up of 13 amino acids. Trimming at V came to 5 bases and at J to 7 bases, leaving 4 bases not matched to a gene. Germline V gene data show CDR1 as MGHRA and CDR2 as YSYEKL. For this clone: Its antigen is unidentified.

The source material was PBMCs. J is TRBJ2-2 and V is TRBV4-1, with 7 bases identical to TRBD1. The TCR sequence derives from a human donor with pancreatic ductal adenocarcinoma. The CDR3 protein is CASSNPGGGELFF. The CDR3 bases are TGCGCCAGCAGCAACCCAGGGGGCGGGGAGCTGTTTTTT.